This T cell receptor beta chain derives from a study of OX40 agonist ivuxolimab in advanced cancers. Here immunoSEQ multiplex PCR was the method, and the copy in TCRdb shows in-frame clones only, minus some. Among approximately 90,000 clones listed, about 91% were seen once. There are 16 residues in the CDR3. Germline V gene lookup returns CDR1 SGHAT and CDR2 FQDESV (reference sequence). V trimming: 2 bases; J trimming: 0 bases; junction bases outside the gene matches: 3. The TCR was taken from an adult with an advanced solid tumor such as melanoma, head and neck, liver or kidney cancer. Sequenced here: CD4+ or CD8+ T cells sorted from blood, sampled in a trial of the OX40 agonist ivuxolimab. This chain uses TRBV11-1 with TRBJ1-3; 8 bases line up with TRBD1. The chain's CDR3 is CASSLPGQVSGNTIYF. In nucleotides, the CDR3 is TGTGCCAGCAGCTTACCGGGACAGGTCTCTGGAAACACCATATATTTT.